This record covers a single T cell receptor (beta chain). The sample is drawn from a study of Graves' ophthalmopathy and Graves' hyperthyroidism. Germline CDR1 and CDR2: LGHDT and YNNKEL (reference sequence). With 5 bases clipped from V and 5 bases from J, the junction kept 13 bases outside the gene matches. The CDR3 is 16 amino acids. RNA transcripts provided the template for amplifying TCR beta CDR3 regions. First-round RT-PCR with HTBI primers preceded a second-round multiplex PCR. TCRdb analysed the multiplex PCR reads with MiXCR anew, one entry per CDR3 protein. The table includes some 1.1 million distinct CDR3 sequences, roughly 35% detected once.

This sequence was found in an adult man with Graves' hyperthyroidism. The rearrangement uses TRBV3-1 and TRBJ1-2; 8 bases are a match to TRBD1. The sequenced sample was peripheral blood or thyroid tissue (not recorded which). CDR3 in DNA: TGTGCCAGCAGCAGCCGACCCGAGGGACAGGATTATGGCTACACCTTC. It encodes CASSSRPEGQDYGYTF.